The 2 T cell receptor beta chains below were found in one sample sequenced in a study of graft-versus-host responses after intestinal transplantation. Generated by immunoSEQ multiplex PCR, the TCRdb table keeps only in-frame clones and is missing some. The sample carries over 80,000 clones, roughly 91% recorded once. These receptors are not linked to any known antigen. The sample in question was unstimulated CD4+ T cells sorted from spleen or lymph node cells, obtained before transplant. These receptors all stem from a human donor who was the organ donor for an intestinal transplant.

V usage is TRBV15 and J usage is TRBJ2-7; 7 nucleotides line up with TRBD1. Germline V lookup: CDR1 LNHNV, CDR2 YYDKDF (reference sequence). CDR3 length: 15 amino acids. Trimming cost V 3 bases and J 0 bases; bases outside gene matches: 5. CDR3 residues: CATSSVRQGSYEQYF. For the CDR3, the DNA is TGTGCCACCAGCAGCGTCCGACAGGGCTCCTACGAGCAGTACTTC.

The V call is TRBV6-5, the J call TRBJ2-2; 10 bases are a match to TRBD1. Germline V gene sequence: CDR1 MNHEY, CDR2 SVGAGI. V dropped 4 bases and J dropped 3; count of bases not matched to a gene: 5. The CDR3 runs 16 residues. The CDR3 DNA reads as TGTGCCAGCAGTTTTCGGGACAGGGGCGACACCGGGGAGCTGTTTTTT. Protein sequence: CASSFRDRGDTGELFF.